The following is a TCR beta chain sequence with its context. Its antigen is still unknown. These data originate in a study of Ad26.COV2.S vaccination and SARS-CoV-2 variants. Study context: The vaccine Ad26.COV2.S was put into the muscle once, or twice with 56 days between. Whole-study findings and limits: Placebo recipients and vaccine recipients were similar in non-spike TCR breadth.

Assay used: immunoSEQ multiplex PCR; TCRdb lists only in-frame clones, some missing. The sample includes just under 250,000 clones, approximately 87% of them seen just once. The sample's treatment: around 19 received Ad26.COV2.S at low or high dose, single or two shots; roughly five received placebo; per-sample allocation not given. All samples were drawn on day 63, counting from the first vaccine or placebo injection. Recruitment in Boston yielded a donor of adult age, 18-55 years. Ad26 vector vaccine expressed Wuhan-strain SARS-CoV-2 spike. The CDR3 spans 14 residues. V shed 2 bases, J shed 9 bases, and the junction held 7 bases outside the gene matches. The germline CDR1 and CDR2 sequences are SEHNR and FQNEAQ (reference sequence).

The sample here was peripheral blood, taken in a trial of Ad26.COV2.S vaccine versus placebo. This receptor was obtained from a person aged 18-65 years who received the Ad26.COV2.S COVID-19 vaccine or a placebo. V gene TRBV7-9 combines with J gene TRBJ2-1; the match to TRBD2 covers 7 bases. The CDR3 here is CASSLISGRAEQFF. The CDR3, as DNA: TGTGCCAGCAGCTTAATTTCGGGGAGGGCTGAGCAGTTCTTC.